This T cell receptor beta chain emerged from a study of T cells in Graves' hyperthyroidism and ophthalmopathy. At the level of the study: Pretreatment peripheral blood was obtained at initial diagnosis. Whole-study findings and limits: Ophthalmopathy could be told apart from stable hyperthyroidism with a 13 V-J model.

Amplification yielded TCR beta CDR3 regions, with RNA transcripts as the source. With the HTBI primer set, the TCR CDR3 went through a first round of RT-PCR. Using its own MiXCR run on the multiplex PCR reads, TCRdb lists one record per CDR3 protein. The sample holds about 380,000 distinct CDR3 sequences, roughly 14% seen once. This CDR3 contains 16 residues. The V and J ends lost 4 bases and 6 bases, in that order; junction bases with no gene match: 11. CDR1 LGHNA and CDR2 YNFKEQ come from the germline V gene. This clonotype was seen more than once but under ten times. Its antigen is unidentified. Uncontrolled infection, other autoimmune disease, pregnancy or lactation barred patients from enrollment. The authors obtained PBMCs from more than 9.5 ml of fresh peripheral blood.

Material for sequencing was blood. The V call is TRBV4-2, the J call TRBJ2-1; TRBD2 matches at 8 bases. This sequence originates from a man aged 30-40 years with Graves' hyperthyroidism that later progressed to Graves' ophthalmopathy. CDR3 protein: CASSPMPAGGLNEQFF. The DNA of the CDR3 is TGTGCCAGCAGCCCGATGCCTGCGGGGGGACTCAATGAGCAGTTCTTC.